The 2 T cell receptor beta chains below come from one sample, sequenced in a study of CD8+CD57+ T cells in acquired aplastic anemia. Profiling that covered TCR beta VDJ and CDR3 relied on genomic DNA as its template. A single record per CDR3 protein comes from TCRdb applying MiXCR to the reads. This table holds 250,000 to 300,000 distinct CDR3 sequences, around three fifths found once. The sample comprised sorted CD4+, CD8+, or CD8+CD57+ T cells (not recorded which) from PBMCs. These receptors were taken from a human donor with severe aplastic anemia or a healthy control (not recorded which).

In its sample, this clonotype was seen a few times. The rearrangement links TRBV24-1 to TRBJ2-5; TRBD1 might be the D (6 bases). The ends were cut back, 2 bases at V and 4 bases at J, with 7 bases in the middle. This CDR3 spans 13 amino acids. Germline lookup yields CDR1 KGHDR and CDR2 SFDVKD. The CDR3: CATSDWDTETQYF. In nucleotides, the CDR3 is TGTGCCACCAGTGATTGGGACACAGAGACCCAGTACTTC.

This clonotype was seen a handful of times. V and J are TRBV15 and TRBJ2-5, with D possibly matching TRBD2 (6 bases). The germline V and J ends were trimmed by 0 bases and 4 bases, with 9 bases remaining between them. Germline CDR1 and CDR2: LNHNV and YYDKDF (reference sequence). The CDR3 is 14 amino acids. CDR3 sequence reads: CATSRDGGGETQYF. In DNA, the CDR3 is TGTGCCACCAGCAGAGATGGGGGAGGAGAGACCCAGTACTTC.